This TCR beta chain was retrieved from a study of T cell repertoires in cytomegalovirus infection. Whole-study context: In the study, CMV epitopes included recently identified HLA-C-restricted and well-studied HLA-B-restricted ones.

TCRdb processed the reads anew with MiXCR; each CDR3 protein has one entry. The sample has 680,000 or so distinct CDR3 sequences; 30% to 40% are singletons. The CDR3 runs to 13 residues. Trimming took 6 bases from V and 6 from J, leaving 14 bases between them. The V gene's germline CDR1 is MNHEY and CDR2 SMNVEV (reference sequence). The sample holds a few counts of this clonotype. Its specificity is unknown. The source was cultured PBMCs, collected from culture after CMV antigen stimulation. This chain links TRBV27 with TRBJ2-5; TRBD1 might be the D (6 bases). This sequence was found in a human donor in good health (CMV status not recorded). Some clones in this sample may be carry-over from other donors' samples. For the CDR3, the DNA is TGTGCCAGCAGGGGGGCAGGGGTTAAGACCCAGTACTTC. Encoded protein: CASRGAGVKTQYF.